This T cell receptor beta chain was observed in a study of shared clonotypes between healthy human individuals. Those who donated, Caucasian adults without exception, all lived in Nashville, Tennessee. Measured with immunoSEQ multiplex PCR; TCRdb has only the in-frame clones, and not every one. The sample has 2 million to 3 million clones, more than 90% seen once. Notes on the study in general: The expectation was that sequencing depth would affect clonotype sharing among donors. The study found lower generation probabilities in non-shared clonotypes than in those shared by all four donors.

Per the germline V gene, CDR1 is SGHNT and CDR2 is YENEEA. V dropped 1 base and J dropped 8; count of bases not matched to a gene: 8. The CDR3 runs to 15 residues. There are a few counts of this clone. What it recognizes is unknown. The clonotype was recovered from a young man in good health. Sequencing was carried out using naive CD4+ T cells sorted from blood. Subset here: CD45RA+ positively selected. The chain couples TRBV11-3 to TRBJ2-3, with 8 bases matching TRBD2. The CDR3 region is CASSLAGTSGGTQYF. DNA for the CDR3: TGTGCCAGCAGCTTAGCGGGAACGAGCGGGGGTACGCAGTATTTT. Complete variable domain (other parts from reference TRBV11-3 and TRBJ2-3): EAGVVQSPRYKIIEKKQPVAFWCNPISGHNTLYWYLQNLGQGPELLIRYENEEAVDDSQLPKDRFSAERLKGVDSTLKIQPAELGDSAVYLCASSLAGTSGGTQYFGPGTRLTVL.